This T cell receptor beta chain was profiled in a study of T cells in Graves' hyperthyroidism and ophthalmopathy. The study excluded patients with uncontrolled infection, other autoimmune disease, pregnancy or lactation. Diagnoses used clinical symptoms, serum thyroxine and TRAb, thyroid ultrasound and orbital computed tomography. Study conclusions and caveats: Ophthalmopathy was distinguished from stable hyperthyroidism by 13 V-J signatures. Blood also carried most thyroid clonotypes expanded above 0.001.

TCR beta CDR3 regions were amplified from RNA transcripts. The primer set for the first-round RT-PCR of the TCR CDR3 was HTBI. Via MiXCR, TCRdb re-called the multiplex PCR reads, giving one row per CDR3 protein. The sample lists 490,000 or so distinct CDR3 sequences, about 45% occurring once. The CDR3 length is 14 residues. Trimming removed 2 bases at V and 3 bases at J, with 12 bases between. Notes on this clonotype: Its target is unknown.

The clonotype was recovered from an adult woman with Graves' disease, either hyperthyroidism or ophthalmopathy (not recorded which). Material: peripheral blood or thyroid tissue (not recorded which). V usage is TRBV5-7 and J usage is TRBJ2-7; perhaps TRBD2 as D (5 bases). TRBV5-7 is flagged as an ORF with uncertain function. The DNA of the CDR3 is TGTGCCAGCAGCTTAGGGAGTGGGTACTACGAGCAGTACTTC. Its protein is CASSLGSGYYEQYF.